The T cell receptor (beta chain) under discussion was sequenced for a study of T cell changes during pregnancy in multiple sclerosis. Clones were read by immunoSEQ multiplex PCR, and TCRdb kept only the in-frame ones, dropping some. The sample holds 50,000 to 65,000 clones, approximately 95% seen once. This CDR3 has 19 amino acids. This TCR was recovered from a female donor with multiple sclerosis, enrolled in a pregnancy study. Sequencing used CD8+ T cells from peripheral blood mononuclear cells, obtained in the second trimester of pregnancy. V and J are TRBV12-1 and TRBJ2-1; the D call TRBD1 from the table was never checked on the DNA. TRBV12-1 is given as a pseudogene. This CDR3 reads CASRSRDRDEILPYNEQFF. CDR3 sequence (DNA): TGTGCCAGCAGATCCCGGGACAGGGACGAAATTCTTCCTTACAATGAGCAGTTCTTC.